This TCR beta chain originates from a study of blood T cells in healthy people across ages (dated by TCRdb to about 2015). Context from the whole study: In model experiments, template switching captured about one uniquely barcoded TCR beta cDNA molecule for every two T cells. Using deep sequencing normalized with unique cDNA molecular identifiers, the study measured how TCR beta repertoire diversity changes with age. The donors were split into four age groups: young (average around 16 years), middle-aged (around 40), aged (roughly 65) and long-lived (about 74). Donors of different ages were randomly distributed across sequencing lanes to avoid experimental bias. The study analyzed two additional independent replicas of 1 million unique cDNA reads from the same blood draw for two donors, one aged 18 to 29 and one aged 80 or older.

On this clonotype itself: Its target antigen remains unknown. No quality values exist for individual bases; no much larger clone is one base distant.

Here is what the overall study found, with its caveats: The CMV infection status of donors was not known, potentially confounding age-related changes in expanded clonotypes. There was a strong correlation between observed TCR beta diversity and the percentage of naive T cells measured by flow cytometry. Conclusive comparison of naive and antigen-experienced compartments was prevented by the profiling of bulk unsorted PBMCs. Estimates of total diversity from one million sequenced T cells were regarded as lower bounds and underestimates. Compared with the aged group, more naive CD4+ T cells, fewer expanded clones and increased TCR diversity were shown by the long-lived group, suggesting age selection. Observed TCR beta diversity per million T cells fell roughly linearly with age, and a significant reduction was already apparent by age around 40.

The method behind the library was 5' RACE. TCRdb names Illumina HiSeq 2500 as the instrument used. A second PCR of roughly 7 to 11 cycles was performed with a sample-barcoded 5' primer and a J-beta primer mix. A template-switch 5' adaptor carrying 12 random nucleotides introduced a unique molecular identifier onto each TCR beta cDNA molecule. At least 3 million CDR3-containing paired-end reads were obtained from each sample. First-strand cDNA was synthesized from all RNA with the Mint cDNA synthesis kit, primed by a TRBC-specific oligonucleotide. Following uracil-DNA glycosylase treatment, all cDNA underwent a first 18-cycle PCR with the universal primers M1SS and BC2_uni_R. The authors' pipeline ran thus. For normalization, 1 million high-quality reads, each with a distinct molecular identifier, were randomly selected from each sample. Instead of being binned into consensus sequences, reads that shared molecular identifiers were thrown out. MiTCR, with a Q25 quality threshold and the strictest error-elimination algorithm, was used for CDR3 identification, clonotype clustering and error correction. Lower-bound total TCR beta diversity was estimated with a nonparametric unseen species model using Euler transformation. The public sequencing data were trimmed at Q25 with fastp and processed into clonotypes with MiXCR by TCRdb, which kept only in-frame beta chains. Rows matching on CDR3 protein sequence are summarized as one entry with the most common DNA and genes. The V and J calls and clone size come from TCRdb's table, not from the authors' own analysis. The sample records 1,300,000 or so distinct CDR3 sequences, roughly 59% of which are singletons. The ten largest clones take up over 5.5% of the sample.

Systemically healthy Caucasian individuals from Russia, 35 to 50 in total and aged roughly 6 to 90 years, were included as donors. Around 9.7 milliliters of peripheral blood were collected from each donor into EDTA-treated Vacutainer tubes. Ficoll-Paque density-gradient centrifugation was used to isolate PBMCs, with at least 7 million obtained per sample. Trizol reagent was used to extract total RNA from PBMCs, with at least 6 micrograms per sample. Naive CD45RAhigh/CD27high T cell percentages were measured by flow cytometry on a PBMC aliquot from every donor. CDR1 SNHLY and CDR2 FYNNEI are derived from the germline V gene. V drops 4 bases and J drops 0 bases, leaving 10 bases in between. The CDR3 runs 14 amino acids, cysteine and phenylalanine included. Just the 42-base CDR3 DNA is kept, in frame starting at base 1.

The sequencing sample was made of blood. The TCR comes from a young man in good health. The chain couples TRBV2 to TRBJ2-7; no D gene can be assigned with confidence. The DNA sequence is TGTGCCAGCAGTGGGCCAGTCAGCTCCTACGAGCAGTACTTC. Protein translation: CASSGPVSSYEQYF.